The TCR beta chain under discussion was sequenced for a study of somatic mutations in cytotoxic T cells in rheumatoid arthritis. Whole-study context: In some cases, T-cell populations stained with V beta antibodies were flow-sorted at nearly 100% purity, and these included V beta1+ cells sequenced for TCRB.

Study results and limitations: Patients with a largest CD8+ clone exceeding 20% of CD8+ cells numbered about an eighth of the 65.

The method was immunoSEQ multiplex PCR; TCRdb's version includes in-frame clones alone and lacks a portion of them. The table records nearly 20,000 clones, roughly nine tenths of them present only once. Trimming removed 6 bases from V and 1 base from J, with 12 bases in between. Germline loops: CDR1 MDHEN, CDR2 SYDVKM. The CDR3 runs 15 residues. A remark on this clone: Its antigen remains unidentified.

The gene calls are TRBV28 and TRBJ2-2, with a weak D call TRBD1 (5 bases). The source is a middle-aged man in good health. The sequenced material came from CD8+ T cells sorted from blood. CDR3 nucleotides: TGTGCCAGCAGGGTTCAGGGTGGGAACACCGGGGAGCTGTTTTTT. As protein: CASRVQGGNTGELFF.